The present entry profiles one T cell receptor beta chain with its context. The CDR3 is 18 residues long. J gave up 1 base and V 0 bases, and 8 bases lay outside the gene matches. Germline CDR1 SGHDN, CDR2 FVKESK. The data originate from a study of T-cell reconstitution after alpha-beta-depleted transplantation in children. Using unique molecular identifiers, the investigators prepared the TCRbeta library. Using its own MiXCR run on the PCR reads, TCRdb lists one record per CDR3 protein. Altogether roughly 200,000 distinct CDR3 sequences are present, 8.5% to 10% being singletons, with the ten largest covering approximately 6.6%.

This chain links TRBV14 with TRBJ2-2; TRBD2 matches 7 bases. The TCR originated in a human donor who donated a stem cell graft to a child with acute lymphoblastic leukemia. The input for sequencing was PBMCs from the stem cell graft donor, taken from the stem cell graft. This CDR3 is CASSQDQAGFRNTGELFF. The CDR3 DNA follows: TGTGCCAGCAGCCAAGACCAAGCGGGGTTTCGGAACACCGGGGAGCTGTTTTTT.